This section outlines one TCR beta chain sequence together with its context. Its recognized antigen is unknown. No much larger clone exists at a distance of one base, and base qualities are not known. The time point label on this specimen signifies: pretreatment peripheral blood. A cohort of approximately 31 patients with locally advanced or metastatic urothelial carcinoma, treated at Memorial Sloan Kettering on a trial protocol, was included. Peripheral blood mononuclear cells were collected pretreatment and during treatment, with between 1 and 8 total time points per patient. The Qiagen DNeasy Blood extraction kit was used to purify genomic DNA from total PBMCs and tumor samples. Collected pretreatment and during treatment, PBMCs were isolated and stored as previously described. The data were obtained in a study of PD-L1 blockade in urothelial cancer (dated by TCRdb to about 2017). About the study as a whole: Therapy was started in the mid-2010s for all patients, and atezolizumab 1,200 mg was administered intravenously every 3 weeks. About 90% of the 29 patients were identified as males with urothelial cancer of bladder origin, and a prior smoking history was reported by 18 of 29 patients. An ECOG performance status of 0 or 1 was recorded for the patients, and 0 to 3 prior chemotherapy regimens had been received by the patients. Blood samples were analyzed at 3 weeks after treatment start (second dose) and at 6 weeks after treatment start. A median of approximately 140,000 T cells and some 82,000 unique TCRs was obtained from blood samples, and a median clonality of approximately 0.08 was observed. An exploratory multi-omic analysis was conducted of the somatic, immune and clinical correlates of response to PD-L1 blockade with atezolizumab in urothelial cancer. Pretreatment tumor samples, along with matched peripheral blood collected serially before and after atezolizumab treatment, underwent TCR sequencing. Durable clinical benefit meant progression-free survival longer than 6 months, and TCR features were also tested against progression-free and overall survival. In the same patients who had TCR sequencing, pretreatment tumors also underwent whole exome sequencing and RNA sequencing. Durable clinical benefit was achieved by nine patients and was not achieved by 20 patients. Twenty-nine patients had pretreatment blood TCR-seq, some 25 had at least one posttreatment blood collection, and some 25 had tumor TCR-seq.

The CDR3 sequence holds 14 residues, the cysteine and phenylalanine included. The CDR3 DNA has 42 bases and is translated from base 1. CDR1 SGHNT and CDR2 YYREEE were looked up in the germline V gene (reference sequence). After removal of 5 bases from V and 2 bases from J, the junction retains 6 bases not matched to a gene. Synthetic TCR analog templates were spiked into each PCR so that absolute template abundance could be estimated from read counts. The immunoSEQ assay used bias-controlled V and J gene primers to amplify TCRbeta CDR3 regions from genomic DNA. Sequencing of rearranged TCRbeta segments was done at approximately 20X coverage. The paper's data handling went like this. Clustering was used to correct sequencing errors, and CDR3s were annotated against IMGT to assign V, D and J genes. Only productive TCRbeta rearrangements were used in downstream analyses, excluding out-of-frame or stop-codon sequences. To compute clonality, Shannon entropy was normalized by the log of the number of unique productive sequences and then subtracted from one. Clones differing between time points or between blood and tumor were identified using Fisher's exact test with Benjamini-Hochberg correction, with an adjusted p below 0.01 applied as the threshold. Not all clones reach the TCRdb copy of this immuneACCESS table, which keeps in-frame sequences only. Checked studies attribute under half of the gap to unresolved V genes and leave the rest unexplained. V, J and clone size are those of that table, while D and trimming were read from the DNA. The sample table contains 70,000 to 75,000 clones; only one count was recorded for about four fifths of them. The ten most abundant clones make up about a tenth of the sample.

Beyond this particular receptor, the publication reports: A pretreatment peripheral blood TCR clonality below the median was linked to improved progression-free and overall survival. Greater expansion of tumor-associated TCR clones in peripheral blood 3 weeks after the start of treatment was observed in patients with durable benefit (n of about 21, p = 0.022). Because the sample size was small (n ≈ 29) and many of the analyses were exploratory, the results are meant to be hypothesis-generating.

In this chain, TRBV5-4 is recombined with TRBJ1-2; 7 middle bases align to TRBD1. The sequence was collected from a woman between 65 and 79 years old with urothelial cancer. The material was PBMCs, obtained around atezolizumab (anti-PD-L1) treatment. The CDR3 in this case is CASSTDRSNYGYTF. The base sequence is TGTGCCAGCAGTACGGACAGGTCGAACTATGGCTACACCTTC.